This entry features one T cell receptor beta chain sequence. Antigen: not known. V gave up 2 bases and J gave up 7 bases, with 11 bases separating them. Germline-derived CDR1 and CDR2 are SGHTA and FQGTGA. The CDR3 length is 14 residues. The data stem from a study of shared clonotypes between healthy human individuals. Study-wide results and caveats: Generation probabilities were higher for clonotypes shared across all four sorted-subset donors than for unshared ones.

Using immunoSEQ multiplex PCR, the repertoire was profiled, and TCRdb retains in-frame clones only, with some absent. The table has 900,000 to 1,200,000 clones, about 84% seen once; the top ten hold 0.6% to 0.7%. The receptor was derived from a man between 18 and 29 years old in good health. Some clones in this sample may be carry-over from other donors' samples. Sequences were obtained from memory CD4+ T cells from PBMCs. Regarding subset: CD45RA-negative fraction. J is TRBJ2-2 and V is TRBV7-3; D is uncertain. The CDR3 bases are TGTGCCAGCAGCTTAGTAGGGTCGGTCGGGGAGCTGTTTTTT. Its translation: CASSLVGSVGELFF.